This T cell receptor beta chain was documented in a study of regulatory T cells in long-lasting Graves disease. This clonotype was detected once. Germline V lookup: CDR1 MGHDK, CDR2 SYGVNS. V shed 4 bases, J shed 9 bases, and the junction held 5 bases outside the gene matches. CDR3 length: 14 residues. As for time point: newly diagnosed GD, antithyroid drugs for less than 3 months. PBMC RNA served as the TCR library source. Researchers made TCR beta libraries by using iRepertoire HTBI primers and running Arm-PCR on CDR3 regions. TCRdb reprocessed the multiplex PCR reads with MiXCR, giving one entry per CDR3 protein. The sample shows roughly 610,000 distinct CDR3 sequences, approximately 16% of them seen only once. The sample also formed part of further work on T cells in Graves' hyperthyroidism and ophthalmopathy. This second study notes: HTBI primers were used for first-round RT-PCR of the TCR CDR3.

The clonotype comes from a young man with Graves disease. Sequences were derived from peripheral blood mononuclear cells (PBMCs), sampled at new diagnosis, from a patient treated with antithyroid drugs. The V gene is TRBV25-1, the J gene TRBJ2-1; TRBD2 matches 11 bases. For the CDR3, the DNA is TGTGCCAGCAGTGTGGGACTAGCGGTAGGTGAGCAGTTCTTC. This encodes CASSVGLAVGEQFF.